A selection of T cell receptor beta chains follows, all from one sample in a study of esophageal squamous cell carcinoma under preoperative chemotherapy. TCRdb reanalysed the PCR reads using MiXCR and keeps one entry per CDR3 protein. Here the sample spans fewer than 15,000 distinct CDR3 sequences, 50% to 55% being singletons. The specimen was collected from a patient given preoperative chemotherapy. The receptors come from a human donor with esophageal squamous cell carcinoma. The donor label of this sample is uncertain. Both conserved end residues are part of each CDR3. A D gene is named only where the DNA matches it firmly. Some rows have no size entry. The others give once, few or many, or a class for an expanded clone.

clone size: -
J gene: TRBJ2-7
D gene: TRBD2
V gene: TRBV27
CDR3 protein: CASSWFPGRDSYNEQYF
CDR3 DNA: TGTGCCAGCAGTTGGTTTCCCGGGAGGGACTCCTACAATGAGCAGTACTTC

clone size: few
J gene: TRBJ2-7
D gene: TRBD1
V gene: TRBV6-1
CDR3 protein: CASSEAAGGPPYEQYF
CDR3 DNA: TGTGCCAGCAGTGAAGCGGCAGGGGGACCACCCTACGAGCAGTACTTC

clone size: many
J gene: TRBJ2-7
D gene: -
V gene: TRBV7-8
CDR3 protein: CASSLGGVNEQYF
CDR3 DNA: TGTGCCAGCAGCTTGGGGGGAGTCAACGAGCAGTACTTC

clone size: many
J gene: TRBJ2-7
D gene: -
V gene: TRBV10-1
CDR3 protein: CASSRRARDEQYF
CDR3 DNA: TGCGCCAGCAGTCGACGGGCCCGTGACGAGCAGTACTTC

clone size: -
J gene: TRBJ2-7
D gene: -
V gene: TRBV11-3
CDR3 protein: CASSYDNRGTEQYF
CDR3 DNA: TGTGCCAGCAGCTACGACAACCGAGGGACCGAGCAGTACTTC

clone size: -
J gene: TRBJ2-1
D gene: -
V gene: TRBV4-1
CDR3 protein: CASRKRSGAYNEQFF
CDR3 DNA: TGCGCCAGCAGAAAACGTTCAGGAGCCTACAATGAGCAGTTCTTC

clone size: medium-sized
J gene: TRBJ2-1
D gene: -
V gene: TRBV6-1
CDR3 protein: CASSATPRETRGREQFF
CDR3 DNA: TGTGCCAGCAGCGCTACCCCGAGGGAAACCCGTGGACGTGAGCAGTTCTTC

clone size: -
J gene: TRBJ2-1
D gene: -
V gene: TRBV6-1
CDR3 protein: CASAGQHSYNEQFF
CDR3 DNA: TGTGCCAGCGCCGGACAGCACTCCTACAATGAGCAGTTCTTC

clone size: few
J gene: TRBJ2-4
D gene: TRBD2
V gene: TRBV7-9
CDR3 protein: CAPGSASGRNEQYF
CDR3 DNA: TGTGCCCCCGGCTCGGCTAGCGGGAGGAATGAGCAGTACTTC

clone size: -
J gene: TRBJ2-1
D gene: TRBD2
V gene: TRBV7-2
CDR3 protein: CASSLAGTSGGEFF
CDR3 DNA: TGTGCCAGCAGCTTAGCCGGGACTAGCGGGGGTGAGTTCTTC

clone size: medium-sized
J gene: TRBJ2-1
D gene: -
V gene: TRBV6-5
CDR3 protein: CASSPTTVPYEQFF
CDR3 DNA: TGTGCCAGCAGCCCTACCACAGTCCCCTACGAGCAGTTCTTC

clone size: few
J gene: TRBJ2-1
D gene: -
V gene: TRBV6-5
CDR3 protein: CASSYQSHNEQFF
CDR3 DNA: TGTGCCAGCAGTTACCAGTCCCACAATGAGCAGTTCTTC

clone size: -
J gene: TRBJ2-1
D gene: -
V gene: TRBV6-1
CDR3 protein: CASSERGGDNEQFF
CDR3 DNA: TGTGCCAGCAGTGAGAGAGGCGGGGACAATGAGCAGTTCTTC

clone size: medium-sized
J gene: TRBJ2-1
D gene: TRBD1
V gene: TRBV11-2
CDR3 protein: CASSIGQAFEQFF
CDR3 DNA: TGTGCCAGCAGCATCGGACAGGCTTTTGAGCAGTTCTTC

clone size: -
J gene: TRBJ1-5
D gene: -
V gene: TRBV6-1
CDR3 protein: CASSSRALQHQPQHF
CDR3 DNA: TGTGCCAGCAGCTCGAGGGCCCTTCAACATCAGCCCCAGCATTTT

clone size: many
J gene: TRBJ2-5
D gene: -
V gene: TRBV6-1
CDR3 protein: CASKRTLRETQYF
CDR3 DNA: TGTGCCAGCAAGAGGACTCTGAGAGAGACCCAGTACTTC

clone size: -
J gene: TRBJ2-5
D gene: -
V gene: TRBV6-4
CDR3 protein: CASQGRETQYF
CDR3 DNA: TGTGCCAGCCAAGGCCGAGAGACCCAGTACTTC

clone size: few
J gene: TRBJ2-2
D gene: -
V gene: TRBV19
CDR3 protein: CASTPPGVNTGELFF
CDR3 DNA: TGTGCCAGTACCCCGCCAGGGGTCAACACCGGGGAGCTGTTTTTT

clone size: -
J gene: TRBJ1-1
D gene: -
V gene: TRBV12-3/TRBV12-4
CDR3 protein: CASSLSMDGNTEAFF
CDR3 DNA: TGTGCCAGCAGTTTAAGCATGGACGGAAACACTGAAGCTTTCTTT